Below, 9 T cell receptor beta chains from the same sample are listed, as sequenced in a study of naive and memory T cell subsets. Study-wide results and caveats: Possibly reflecting memory cells re-expressing CD45RA, a few larger clonotypes occurred in naive repertoires, especially CD8.

No cognate antigen is known for these TCRs. An equimolar mix of two oligonucleotides served as the beta constant-region primer for TRBC1 and TRBC2. Ligated cDNA was amplified by four rounds of PCR with nested alpha and beta constant-region primers and SP2. TCRdb called the UMI-ligation and nested PCR reads again in MiXCR, with one record for every CDR3 protein. The repertoire holds 150,000 or so distinct CDR3 sequences, with roughly 20% as singletons. What was sequenced was naive CD4+ T cells from blood. The source of these receptors is a human donor in good health.

The chain recombines TRBV20-1 with TRBJ2-2, with a possible D match to TRBD1 (5 bases). CDR3 length: 15 amino acids. Germline CDR1 DFQATT, CDR2 SNEGSKA (reference sequence). V shed 0 bases and J shed 3 bases, with 11 bases lying between them. CDR3 nucleotide sequence: TGCAGTGCTAGAGATAGGGGTAGTTACACCGGGGAGCTGTTTTTT. Translated: CSARDRGSYTGELFF.

This clonotype was observed a few times. The chain combines TRBV7-2 with TRBJ1-5; D is perhaps TRBD1 (6 bases). With 5 bases removed from V and 3 bases from J, the gap between germline ends came to 11 bases. The CDR3 extends over 14 amino acids. Germline V lookup: CDR1 SGHTA, CDR2 FQGNSA. In DNA, the CDR3 is TGTGCCAGCAGCCAACAGGGTCTCAATCAGCCCCAGCATTTT. Its translation is CASSQQGLNQPQHF.

The CDR3 coding sequence is TGCAGCGTTGAACTCGTCGTGGGGACAATTGAGCAGTTCTTC. This sequence encodes CSVELVVGTIEQFF. This chain uses TRBV29-1 with TRBJ2-1; a possible D gene is TRBD1 (6 bases). Looked up from germline, CDR1 is SQVTM and CDR2 is ANQGSEA. V was trimmed by 2 bases and J by 9 bases, leaving 17 bases between them. The CDR3 loop spans 14 amino acids.

This chain links TRBV5-1 with TRBJ2-7; the D is unclear. The CDR3 contains 13 residues. V was cut by 0 bases and J by 3 bases, with 7 bases left in between. Germline V gene lookup returns CDR1 SGHRS and CDR2 YFSETQ. The CDR3 sequence: CASSLGADYEQYF. CDR3 coding DNA: TGCGCCAGCAGCTTGGGTGCAGACTACGAGCAGTACTTC.

The CDR3 nucleotides are TGTGCCAGCAGCTATTACTATAGCAATCAGCCCCAGCATTTT. Its translation: CASSYYYSNQPQHF. The chain is built from TRBV7-2 and TRBJ1-5; D is unresolved. There are 14 residues in the CDR3. CDR1 is SGHTA and CDR2 is FQGNSA in the germline V gene. V gave up 4 bases and J gave up 0 bases, with 7 bases separating them.

This clonotype has a handful of counts. CDR3 bases: TGTGCCAGCAGCTTACGGGCCCCCTCCTACAATGAGCAGTTCTTC. Amino acid sequence: CASSLRAPSYNEQFF. The genes are TRBV7-9 and TRBJ2-1; D gene unclear. There are 15 residues in the CDR3. V was cut by 2 bases and J by 0 bases, with 8 bases left in between. Germline loops: CDR1 SEHNR, CDR2 FQNEAQ (reference sequence).

This clonotype came up a few times. The chain couples TRBV6-2 or TRBV6-3 to TRBJ2-4; 11 nucleotides align to TRBD2. The CDR3 is 16 amino acids. Germline values: CDR1 MNHEY, CDR2 SVGEGT. J was trimmed by 0 bases and V by 5 bases; bases with no gene match: 3. The CDR3 region is CASSDGTSGAKNIQYF. The DNA for the CDR3 is TGTGCCAGCAGTGACGGGACTAGCGGAGCCAAAAACATTCAGTACTTC.

This clonotype was found once. An end of the junction does not agree with germline; a read error may underlie this. The chain carries TRBV19 and TRBJ2-7; TRBD1 or TRBD2 may be the D gene (6 bases each). Germline loops: CDR1 LNHDA, CDR2 SQIVND (reference sequence). This CDR3 has 15 amino acids. The CDR3, as DNA: TGTGCCAGTAGACTTAGCGGAAGAGGGGGTTACGAGGAGTACTTC. Its protein product is CASRLSGRGGYEEYF.

The chain recombines TRBV15 with TRBJ1-6; D is unclear. V shed 0 bases and J shed 0 bases, with 12 bases lying between them. Germline assignment: CDR1 LNHNV and CDR2 YYDKDF (reference sequence). This CDR3 has 18 amino acids. CDR3 loop: CATSRDPYSRSYNSPLHF. CDR3 sequence (DNA): TGTGCCACCAGCAGAGACCCTTACAGCCGCTCCTATAATTCACCCCTCCACTTT.